The 27 T cell receptor beta chains listed next were all sequenced from one sample in a study of cytomegalovirus exposure and HLA in healthy donors. The PCR ran on 60 Vbeta and 13 Jbeta primers. The repertoire was sequenced with immunoSEQ multiplex PCR; TCRdb's copy has only in-frame clones and lacks some. The specimen's table records 75,000 to 95,000 clones. Sequencing used PBMCs. Receptors originate from an older woman in good health and CMV-seronegative.

This chain joins TRBV19 and TRBJ2-1; TRBD2 matches 7 bases. CDR3 length: 14 residues. Germline loops: CDR1 LNHDA, CDR2 SQIVND (reference sequence). The junction had 5 bases not matched to a gene; V was cut back by 5 bases and J by 4 bases. The CDR3 coding sequence is TGTGCCAGTAGTCAAACTAGCGCATACAATGAGCAGTTCTTC. Protein product: CASSQTSAYNEQFF.

The chain carries TRBV11-2 and TRBJ1-2; a weak D match, TRBD1 (5 bases). Germline-derived CDR1 and CDR2 are SGHAT and FQNNGV. V lost 1 base and J 2 bases, leaving 14 bases between the germline ends. This CDR3 has 16 residues. The CDR3 coding sequence is TGTGCCAGCAGCTTAGGGGGAGGGGAGAGGAACTATGGCTACACCTTC. Its protein product is CASSLGGGERNYGYTF.

The genes are TRBV11-3 and TRBJ1-4; D is possibly TRBD1 (5 bases). The CDR3 spans 17 residues. CDR1 is SGHNT and CDR2 is YENEEA in the germline V gene. Trimming took off 5 bases at V and 0 bases at J, with 16 bases between the two ends. The CDR3 protein is CASSPLPTDPTNEKLFF. The CDR3 DNA sequence: TGTGCCAGCAGCCCCCTCCCGACAGATCCAACTAATGAAAAACTGTTTTTT.

The gene calls are TRBV4-1 and TRBJ2-5; 12 nucleotides agree with TRBD2. Germline CDR1 and CDR2: MGHRA and YSYEKL. The CDR3 spans 19 residues. Losses at the gene ends were 1 base for V and 0 bases for J; bases not matched to a gene: 9. In DNA form, the CDR3 reads TGCGCCAGCAGCCAAGGGCCCGGACTAGCGGGGAAGTACCAAGAGACCCAGTACTTC. This sequence encodes CASSQGPGLAGKYQETQYF.

The V gene is TRBV5-1, the J gene TRBJ2-7; D is ambiguous. CDR1 is SGHRS and CDR2 is YFSETQ in the germline V gene. This CDR3 is 13 amino acids long. Between the trimmed V and J ends, which lost 0 bases and 2 bases, there was a span of 6 bases. This chain's CDR3 is CASSLARTYEQYF. As DNA, the CDR3 is TGCGCCAGCAGCTTGGCCAGGACCTACGAGCAGTACTTC.

The chain is built from TRBV5-1 and TRBJ2-3; 10 bases line up with TRBD2. The junction had 2 bases not matched to a gene; V was cut back by 6 bases and J by 4 bases. Per germline, CDR1 SGHRS and CDR2 YFSETQ. There are 13 residues in the CDR3. Here the CDR3 DNA reads TGCGCCAGCACCGGGACTAGCGCAGATACGCAGTATTTT. Translation: CASTGTSADTQYF.

V is TRBV7-9 and J is TRBJ1-5; a possible D gene is TRBD1 (5 bases). There are 16 residues in the CDR3. The ends were cut back, 2 bases at V and 2 bases at J, with 13 bases in the middle. CDR1 SEHNR and CDR2 FQNEAQ come from the germline V gene (reference sequence). CDR3 loop: CASSLRGREGNQPQHF. In DNA form, the CDR3 reads TGTGCCAGCAGCTTAAGAGGCAGGGAAGGCAATCAGCCCCAGCATTTT.

The V gene is TRBV29-1, the J gene TRBJ2-5; 7 nucleotides match TRBD1. The assigned J gene may be wrong: the sequence end matches TRBJ2-7 better. In germline, CDR1 is SQVTM, CDR2 ANQGSEA. There are 12 residues in the CDR3. CDR3 DNA: TGCAGCGTTACGGGACAGCCCTACGAGCAGTACTTC. Amino acids: CSVTGQPYEQYF.

The chain links TRBV11-2 to TRBJ2-7; TRBD1 agrees at 10 bases. The CDR3 runs 15 residues. Germline CDR1 reads SGHAT; CDR2 reads FQNNGV. V shed 5 bases, J shed 5 bases, and the junction held 9 bases outside the gene matches. The CDR3: CASSLTGTGANEQYF. For the CDR3, the DNA is TGTGCCAGCAGCCTGACCGGGACAGGGGCCAACGAGCAGTACTTC.

CDR3: CAWRDGRGTDTQYF. CDR3 nucleotide sequence: TGTGCCTGGAGGGACGGGAGGGGCACAGATACGCAGTATTTT. The V gene is TRBV30, the J gene TRBJ2-3; 8 nucleotides align to TRBD2. V lost 3 bases, J lost 1 base, and 3 bases stayed unmatched. This CDR3 has 14 amino acids. Germline CDR1 GTSNPN, CDR2 SVGIG (reference sequence).

This chain joins TRBV25-1 and TRBJ2-1, with D possibly being TRBD1 (6 bases). The CDR3 has 16 residues. Trimming removed 3 bases at V and 1 base at J, with 13 bases between. Germline CDR1 and CDR2: MGHDK and SYGVNS. The CDR3 protein is CASSDSRGKSYNEQFF. The CDR3 region has the DNA TGTGCCAGCAGTGATTCCAGGGGAAAGTCCTACAATGAGCAGTTCTTC.

The chain has TRBV19 and TRBJ1-5; the match to TRBD1 covers 9 bases. CDR3 length: 14 amino acids. Germline V gives CDR1 LNHDA, CDR2 SQIVND (reference sequence). J gave up 2 bases and V 8 bases, and 4 bases lay outside the gene matches. The CDR3 loop is CASGGQGGNQPQHF. The CDR3 region has the DNA TGTGCCAGTGGGGGACAGGGTGGCAATCAGCCCCAGCATTTT.

This chain links TRBV19 with TRBJ1-5; TRBD1 matches at 8 bases. The germline V gene has CDR1 LNHDA and CDR2 SQIVND (reference sequence). Losses at the gene ends were 9 bases for V and 1 base for J; bases not matched to a gene: 5. This CDR3 is 14 amino acids long. CDR3 region: CASLRTGSNQPQHF. In DNA form, the CDR3 reads TGTGCCAGCCTGAGGACAGGGAGCAATCAGCCCCAGCATTTT.

The chain links TRBV6-5 to TRBJ2-2; D unclear. Trimming stripped 7 bases from V and 4 bases from J, with 13 bases between. Germline V lookup: CDR1 MNHEY, CDR2 SVGAGI. CDR3 length: 14 residues. The CDR3 here is CASTSKSSTGELFF. CDR3 DNA: TGTGCCAGCACCTCAAAAAGTAGCACCGGGGAGCTGTTTTTT.

The V call is TRBV19, the J call TRBJ1-2; 7 bases fit TRBD1. The CDR3 is 17 amino acids. Germline CDR1 and CDR2: LNHDA and SQIVND (reference sequence). With 6 bases clipped from V and 0 bases from J, the junction kept 13 bases outside the gene matches. The CDR3 reads CASRGRQTGTTNYGYTF. The CDR3 bases are TGTGCCAGTAGGGGCCGACAGACAGGGACCACTAACTATGGCTACACCTTC.

This chain links TRBV18 with TRBJ2-3, with D perhaps TRBD2 (5 bases). V lost 0 bases and J 3 bases, leaving 7 bases between the germline ends. Germline CDR1 is KGHSH and CDR2 is LQKENI. The CDR3 has 14 amino acids. The CDR3 coding sequence is TGTGCCAGCTCACCACCCGGGGAGACAGATACGCAGTATTTT. It translates to CASSPPGETDTQYF.

V and J are TRBV28 and TRBJ2-1; 9 bases are a match to TRBD2. CDR1 is MDHEN and CDR2 is SYDVKM in the germline V gene. Trimming at V came to 6 bases and at J to 9 bases, leaving 3 bases not matched to a gene. The CDR3 sequence is 12 residues long. CDR3 bases: TGTGCCAGCAGGCAGACTAGCGGTGAGCAGTTCTTC. Protein: CASRQTSGEQFF.

V gene TRBV11-1 combines with J gene TRBJ2-5, with TRBD2 as a possible D gene (5 bases). CDR1 SGHAT and CDR2 FQDESV come from the germline V gene (reference sequence). V dropped 2 bases and J dropped 5 bases, with 18 bases sitting between them. CDR3 size: 16 residues. The CDR3: CASSLSDRGSWETQYF. The DNA for the CDR3 is TGTGCCAGCAGCTTAAGCGATAGAGGGAGCTGGGAGACCCAGTACTTC.

The V call is TRBV5-6, the J call TRBJ2-2; maybe TRBD2 (6 bases). The V and J ends lost 2 bases and 4 bases respectively, with 9 bases between them. CDR1 and CDR2 (germline): SGHDT, YYEEEE. This CDR3 contains 14 residues. CDR3 nucleotides: TGTGCCAGCAGCTTAGACGGGGGCACCGGGGAGCTGTTTTTT. Protein product: CASSLDGGTGELFF.

The chain couples TRBV5-1 to TRBJ2-5, with TRBD2 matching 8 bases. Germline V gives CDR1 SGHRS, CDR2 YFSETQ. V lost 0 bases and J lost 4; bases outside the gene matches: 8. CDR3 length: 16 amino acids. DNA of the CDR3: TGCGCCAGCAGCTTGGGTCGTAGCGGGGAAGGAGAGACCCAGTACTTC. It encodes CASSLGRSGEGETQYF.

The chain recombines TRBV5-4 with TRBJ2-3; unclear D gene. CDR1 and CDR2 (germline): SGHNT, YYREEE (reference sequence). This CDR3 has 14 residues. Trimming shortened V by 7 bases and J by 0 bases, and 12 bases separated the two germline ends. The CDR3: CASAKSSSTDTQYF. CDR3 DNA: TGTGCCAGCGCTAAAAGTAGTAGCACAGATACGCAGTATTTT.

This chain connects TRBV6-5 to TRBJ2-1; 10 nucleotides align to TRBD2. Trimming removed 6 bases from V and 4 bases from J; junction bases left unmatched: 6. Germline V gene data show CDR1 as MNHEY and CDR2 as SVGAGI. CDR3 length: 15 amino acids. The CDR3 sequence is CASRTTSGDYNEQFF. CDR3 in DNA: TGTGCCAGCAGGACAACTAGCGGGGATTACAATGAGCAGTTCTTC.

V gene TRBV7-8 combines with J gene TRBJ2-1; D may be TRBD1 (5 bases). Germline loops: CDR1 SGHVS, CDR2 FQNEAQ. The CDR3 spans 15 residues. The ends were cut back, 0 bases at V and 4 bases at J, with 10 bases in the middle. CDR3 nucleotide sequence: TGTGCCAGCAGCTTAGCAGTAAGGACATACAATGAGCAGTTCTTC. This codes for CASSLAVRTYNEQFF.

The genes are TRBV28 and TRBJ2-7; 8 bases fit TRBD2. CDR3 size: 15 residues. With 8 bases clipped from V and 1 base from J, the junction kept 10 bases outside the gene matches. Germline V gene data show CDR1 as MDHEN and CDR2 as SYDVKM. This chain's CDR3 is CASLSGGGESYEQYF. For the CDR3, the DNA is TGTGCCAGCCTCTCGGGGGGGGGAGAATCCTACGAGCAGTACTTC.

The rearrangement uses TRBV27 and TRBJ1-2; D gene ambiguous. V was clipped by 7 bases and J by 5 bases, with 17 bases between them. The CDR3 totals 14 residues. The V gene's germline CDR1 is MNHEY and CDR2 SMNVEV (reference sequence). The CDR3 reads CASMMSGNAYGYTF. CDR3 nucleotides: TGTGCCAGCATGATGTCCGGGAACGCTTATGGCTACACCTTC.

The rearrangement joins TRBV2 to TRBJ1-3; D perhaps matches TRBD1 (6 bases). The germline V gene has CDR1 SNHLY and CDR2 FYNNEI. The V end was cut by 2 bases, the J end by 0 bases, with 14 bases between. The CDR3 is made up of 17 amino acids. The CDR3 loop reads CASSEWAGASSGNTIYF. The CDR3 DNA is TGTGCCAGCAGTGAATGGGCAGGGGCGAGCTCTGGAAACACCATATATTTT.

CDR3 loop: CASSLSIGLSGEQYF. The CDR3 bases are TGTGCCAGCAGTTTATCGATCGGACTTTCTGGAGAGCAGTACTTC. This chain connects TRBV27 to TRBJ2-7; maybe TRBD2 (5 bases). Trimming removed 0 bases from V and 7 bases from J, with 16 bases in between. The CDR3 spans 15 residues. Germline loops: CDR1 MNHEY, CDR2 SMNVEV (reference sequence).